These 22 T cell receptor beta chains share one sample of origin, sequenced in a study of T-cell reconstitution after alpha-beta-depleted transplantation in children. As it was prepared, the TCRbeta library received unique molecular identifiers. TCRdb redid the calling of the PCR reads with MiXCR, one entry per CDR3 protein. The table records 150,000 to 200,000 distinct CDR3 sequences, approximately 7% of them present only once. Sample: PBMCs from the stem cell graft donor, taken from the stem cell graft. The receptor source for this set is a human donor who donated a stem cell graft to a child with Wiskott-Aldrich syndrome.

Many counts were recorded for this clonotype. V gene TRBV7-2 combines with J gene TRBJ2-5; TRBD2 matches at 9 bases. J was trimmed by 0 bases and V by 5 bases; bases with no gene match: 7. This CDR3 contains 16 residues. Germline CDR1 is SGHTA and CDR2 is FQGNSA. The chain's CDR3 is CASSRRLAAYQETQYF. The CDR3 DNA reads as TGTGCCAGCAGCCGTAGACTAGCGGCGTACCAAGAGACCCAGTACTTC.

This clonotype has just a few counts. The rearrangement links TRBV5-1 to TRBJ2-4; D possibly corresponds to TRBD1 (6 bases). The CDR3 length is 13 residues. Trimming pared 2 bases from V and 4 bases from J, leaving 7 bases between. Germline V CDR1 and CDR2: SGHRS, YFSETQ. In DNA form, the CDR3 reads TGCGCCAGCAGCTTAGGGGGAAAAAACATTCAGTACTTC. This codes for CASSLGGKNIQYF. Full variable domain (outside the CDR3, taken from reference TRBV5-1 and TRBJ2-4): KAGVTQTPRYLIKTRGQQVTLSCSPISGHRSVSWYQQTPGQGLQFLFEYFSETQRNKGNFPGRFSGRQFSNSRSEMNVSTLELGDSALYLCASSLGGKNIQYFGAGTRLSVL.

CDR3 bases: TGTGCCAGCAGCCCTCCCGGGACACATGCCTACGAGCAGTACTTC. As protein: CASSPPGTHAYEQYF. The chain has TRBV3-1 and TRBJ2-7; tentatively, D is TRBD1 (6 bases). V lost 4 bases to trimming and J lost 2 bases, with 15 bases between them. Looked up from germline, CDR1 is LGHDT and CDR2 is YNNKEL (reference sequence). The CDR3 sequence is 15 residues long.

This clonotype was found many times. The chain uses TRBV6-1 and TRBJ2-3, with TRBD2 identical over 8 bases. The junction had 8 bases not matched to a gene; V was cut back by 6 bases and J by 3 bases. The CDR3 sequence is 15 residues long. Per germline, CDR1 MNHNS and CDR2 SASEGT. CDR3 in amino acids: CASSISGGFTDTQYF. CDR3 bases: TGTGCCAGCAGCATAAGCGGGGGCTTTACAGATACGCAGTATTTT.

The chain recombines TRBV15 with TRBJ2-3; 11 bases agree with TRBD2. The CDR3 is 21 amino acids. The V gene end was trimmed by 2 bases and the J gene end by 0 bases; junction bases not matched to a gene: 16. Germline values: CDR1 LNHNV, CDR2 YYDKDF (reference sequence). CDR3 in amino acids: CATSRMTPLAGGVGSTDTQYF. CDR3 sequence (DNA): TGTGCCACCAGCAGAATGACCCCCTTAGCGGGAGGGGTGGGCAGCACAGATACGCAGTATTTT.

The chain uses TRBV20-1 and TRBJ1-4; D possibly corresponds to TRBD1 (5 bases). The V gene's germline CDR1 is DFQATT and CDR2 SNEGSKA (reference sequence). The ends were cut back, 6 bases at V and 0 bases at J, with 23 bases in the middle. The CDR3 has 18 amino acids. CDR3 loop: CSALGGGTTYATNEKLFF. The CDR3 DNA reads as TGCAGTGCCCTGGGGGGGGGAACCACTTACGCAACTAATGAAAAACTGTTTTTT.

CDR3 in amino acids: CASSLERQAFGNTIYF. In DNA, the CDR3 is TGTGCCAGCAGCTTAGAACGTCAGGCGTTCGGAAACACCATATATTTT. The rearrangement joins TRBV11-2 to TRBJ1-3; D call uncertain. Germline lookup yields CDR1 SGHAT and CDR2 FQNNGV. The CDR3 runs 16 residues. Trimming took off 0 bases at V and 4 bases at J, with 13 bases between the two ends. The whole variable domain, remainder taken from reference TRBV11-2 and TRBJ1-3, is EAGVAQSPRYKIIEKRQSVAFWCNPISGHATLYWYQQILGQGPKLLIQFQNNGVVDDSQLPKDRFSAERLKGVDSTLKIQPAKLEDSAVYLCASSLERQAFGNTIYFGEGSWLTVV.

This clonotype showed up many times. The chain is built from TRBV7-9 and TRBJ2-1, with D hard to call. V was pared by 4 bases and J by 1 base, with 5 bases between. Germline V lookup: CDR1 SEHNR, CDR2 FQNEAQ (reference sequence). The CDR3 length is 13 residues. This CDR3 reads CASSSYSYNEQFF. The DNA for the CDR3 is TGTGCCAGCAGCTCCTATTCCTACAATGAGCAGTTCTTC.

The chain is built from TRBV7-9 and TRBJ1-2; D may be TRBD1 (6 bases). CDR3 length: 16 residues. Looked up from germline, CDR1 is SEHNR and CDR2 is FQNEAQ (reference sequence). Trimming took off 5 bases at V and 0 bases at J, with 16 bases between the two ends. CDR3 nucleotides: TGTGCCAGCAGCATGGGGGGGCAGGCCTCTAACTATGGCTACACCTTC. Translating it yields CASSMGGQASNYGYTF. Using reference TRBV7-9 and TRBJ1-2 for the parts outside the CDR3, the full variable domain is DTGVSQNPRHKITKRGQNVTFRCDPISEHNRLYWYRQTLGQGPEFLTYFQNEAQLEKSRLLSDRFSAERPKGSFSTLEIQRTEQGDSAMYLCASSMGGQASNYGYTFGSGTRLTVV.

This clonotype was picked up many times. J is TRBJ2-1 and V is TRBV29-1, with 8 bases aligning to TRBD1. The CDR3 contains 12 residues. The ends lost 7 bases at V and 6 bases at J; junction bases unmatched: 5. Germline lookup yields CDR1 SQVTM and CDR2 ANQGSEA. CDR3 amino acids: CSARQGINEQFF. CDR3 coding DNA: TGCAGCGCCCGACAGGGGATCAATGAGCAGTTCTTC.

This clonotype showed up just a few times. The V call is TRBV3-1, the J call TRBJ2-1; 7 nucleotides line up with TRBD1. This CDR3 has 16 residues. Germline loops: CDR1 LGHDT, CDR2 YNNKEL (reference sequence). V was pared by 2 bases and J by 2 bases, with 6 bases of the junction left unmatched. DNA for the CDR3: TGTGCCAGCAGCCAACGGACAGGATCGACCTACAATGAGCAGTTCTTC. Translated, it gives CASSQRTGSTYNEQFF.

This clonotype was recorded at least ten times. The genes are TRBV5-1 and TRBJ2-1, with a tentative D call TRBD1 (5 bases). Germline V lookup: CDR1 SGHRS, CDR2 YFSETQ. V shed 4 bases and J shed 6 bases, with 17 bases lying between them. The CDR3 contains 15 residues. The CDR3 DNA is TGCGCCAGCAGCCCAGACAGTCCCCGCGGCAATGAGCAGTTCTTC. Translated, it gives CASSPDSPRGNEQFF.

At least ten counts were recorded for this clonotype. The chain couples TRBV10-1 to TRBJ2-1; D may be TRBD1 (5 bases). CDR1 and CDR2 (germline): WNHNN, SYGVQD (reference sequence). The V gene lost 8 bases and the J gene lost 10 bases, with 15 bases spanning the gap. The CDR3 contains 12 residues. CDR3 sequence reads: CASGADTREQFF. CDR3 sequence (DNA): TGCGCCAGCGGGGCAGACACGAGGGAGCAGTTCTTC.

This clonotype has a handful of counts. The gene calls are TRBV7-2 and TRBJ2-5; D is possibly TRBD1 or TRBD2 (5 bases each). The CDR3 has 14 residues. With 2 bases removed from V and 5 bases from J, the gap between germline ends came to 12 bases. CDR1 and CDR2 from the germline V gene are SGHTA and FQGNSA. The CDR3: CASSLSGARETQYF. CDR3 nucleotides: TGTGCCAGCAGCTTATCCGGGGCGCGGGAGACCCAGTACTTC.

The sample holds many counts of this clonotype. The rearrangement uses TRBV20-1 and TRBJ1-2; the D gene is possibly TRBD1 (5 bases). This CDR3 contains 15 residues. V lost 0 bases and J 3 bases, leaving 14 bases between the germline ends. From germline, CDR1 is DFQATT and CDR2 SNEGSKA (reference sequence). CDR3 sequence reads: CSARDPSTEYYGYTF. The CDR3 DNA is TGCAGTGCTAGAGATCCCTCGACAGAATACTATGGCTACACCTTC.

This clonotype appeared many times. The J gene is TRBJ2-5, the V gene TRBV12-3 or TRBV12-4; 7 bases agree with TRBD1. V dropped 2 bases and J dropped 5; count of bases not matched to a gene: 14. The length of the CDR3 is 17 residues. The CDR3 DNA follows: TGTGCCAGCAGTTTATGGAGTTTGAAGGGGGCTGGGGAGACCCAGTACTTC. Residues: CASSLWSLKGAGETQYF.

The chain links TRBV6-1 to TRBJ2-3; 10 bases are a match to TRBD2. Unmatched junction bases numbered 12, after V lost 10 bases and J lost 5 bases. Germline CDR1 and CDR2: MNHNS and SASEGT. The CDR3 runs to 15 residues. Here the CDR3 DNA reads TGTGCCACCTTTCAACTAGCGGGGACCCTAGATACGCAGTATTTT. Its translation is CATFQLAGTLDTQYF.

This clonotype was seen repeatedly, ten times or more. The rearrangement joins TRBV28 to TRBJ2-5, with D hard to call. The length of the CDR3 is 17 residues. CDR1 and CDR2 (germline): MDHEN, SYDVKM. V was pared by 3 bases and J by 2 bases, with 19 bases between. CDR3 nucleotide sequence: TGTGCCAGCAGTTTTTCCCCGTGGGCGTCCTCACAAGAGACCCAGTACTTC. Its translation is CASSFSPWASSQETQYF.

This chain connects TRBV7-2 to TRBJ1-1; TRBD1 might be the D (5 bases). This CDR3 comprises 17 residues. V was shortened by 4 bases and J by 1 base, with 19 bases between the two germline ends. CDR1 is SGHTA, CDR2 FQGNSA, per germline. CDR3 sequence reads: CASSYRTWAGPNTEAFF. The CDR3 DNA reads TGTGCCAGCAGCTATAGGACGTGGGCAGGGCCGAACACTGAAGCTTTCTTT.

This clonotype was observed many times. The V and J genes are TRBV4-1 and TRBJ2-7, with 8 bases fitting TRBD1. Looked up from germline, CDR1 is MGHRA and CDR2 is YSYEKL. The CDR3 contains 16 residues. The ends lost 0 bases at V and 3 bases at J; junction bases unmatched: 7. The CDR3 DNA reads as TGCGCCAGCAGCCAAGATCGACAGGGGAATCTCTACGAGCAGTACTTC. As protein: CASSQDRQGNLYEQYF.

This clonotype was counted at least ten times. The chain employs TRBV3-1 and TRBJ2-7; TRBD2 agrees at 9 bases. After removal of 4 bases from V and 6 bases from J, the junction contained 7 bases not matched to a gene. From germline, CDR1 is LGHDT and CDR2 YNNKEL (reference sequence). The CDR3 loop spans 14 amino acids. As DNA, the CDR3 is TGTGCCAGCAGCCGACTAGCGGCTAGGAGCGAGCAGTACTTC. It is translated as CASSRLAARSEQYF.

CDR3 residues: CASRTGSAKNIQYF. CDR3 sequence (DNA): TGTGCCTCCCGGACAGGGTCAGCCAAAAACATTCAGTACTTC. The chain combines TRBV30 with TRBJ2-4, with TRBD1 matching over 8 bases. V was clipped by 7 bases and J by 0 bases; unmatched bases: 5. Germline loops: CDR1 GTSNPN, CDR2 SVGIG (reference sequence). This CDR3 contains 14 residues.